The present TCR beta chain was sequenced within a study of OX40 agonist ivuxolimab in advanced cancers. Overall study context: Treatment of patients was with ivuxolimab, an agonistic anti-OX40 (CD134) antibody. Study-wide results and caveats: The expanded peripheral T cells' antigen specificity was not determined.

With respect to this clone: Its antigen remains unidentified.

Using immunoSEQ multiplex PCR, the repertoire was profiled, and TCRdb retains in-frame clones only, with some absent. Here the sample spans about 48,000 clones, over 80% being singletons. Germline CDR1 and CDR2: PRHDT and FYEKMQ (reference sequence). CDR3 length equals 15 residues. V lost 3 bases and J lost 3; bases outside the gene matches: 4. V is TRBV13 and J is TRBJ2-1, with 8 bases fitting TRBD2. The source was CD4+ or CD8+ T cells sorted from blood, collected in a trial of the OX40 agonist ivuxolimab. The clonotype originates from an adult with an advanced solid tumor such as melanoma, head and neck, liver or kidney cancer. The CDR3 bases are TGTGCCAGCAGCTTCCTCGGGGGGGACTACAATGAGCAGTTCTTC. It encodes CASSFLGGDYNEQFF.